This paragraph covers one T cell receptor (beta chain) sequence. Its target is not known. CDR1 SNHLY and CDR2 FYNNEI come from the germline V gene. V shed 2 bases and J shed 0 bases, with 7 bases lying between them. The CDR3 is made up of 15 amino acids. Indicated time point: peripheral blood 6 weeks after treatment start. The data were obtained in a study of PD-L1 blockade in urothelial cancer. Background on the study: Between 0 and 3 prior chemotherapy regimens had been given to patients.

Synthetic TCR analog templates were spiked into all PCRs individually. The assay was immunoSEQ multiplex PCR, and TCRdb's table has in-frame clones only and misses some. In the table there are about 45,000 clones, almost 85% of which are singletons. Study observations and caveats: Patients with below-median pretreatment blood clonality survived longer.

This clonotype was sampled from a man aged 55 to 69 with urothelial cancer. The chain couples TRBV2 to TRBJ1-4; D is ambiguous. The sample consisted of PBMCs, taken around atezolizumab (anti-PD-L1) treatment. The DNA for the CDR3 is TGTGCCAGCAGTGAACAGGCCGCAACTAATGAAAAACTGTTTTTT. Encoded protein: CASSEQAATNEKLFF. Using reference TRBV2 and TRBJ1-4 for the parts outside the CDR3, the full variable domain is EPEVTQTPSHQVTQMGQEVILRCVPISNHLYFYWYRQILGQKVEFLVSFYNNEISEKSEIFDDQFSVERPDGSNFTLKIRSTKLEDSAMYFCASSEQAATNEKLFFGSGTQLSVL.